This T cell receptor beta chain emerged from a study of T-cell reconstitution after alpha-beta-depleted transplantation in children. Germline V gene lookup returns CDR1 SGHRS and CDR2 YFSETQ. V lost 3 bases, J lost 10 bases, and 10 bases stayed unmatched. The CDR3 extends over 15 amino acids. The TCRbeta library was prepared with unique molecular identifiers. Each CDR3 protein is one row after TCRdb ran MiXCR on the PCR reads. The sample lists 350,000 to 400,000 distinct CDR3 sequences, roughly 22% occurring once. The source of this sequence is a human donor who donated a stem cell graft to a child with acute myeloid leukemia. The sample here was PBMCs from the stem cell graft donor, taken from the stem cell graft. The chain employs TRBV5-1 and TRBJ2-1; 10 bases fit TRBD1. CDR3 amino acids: CASSSPGQGTTEQFF. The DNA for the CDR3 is TGCGCCAGCAGCTCCCCGGGACAGGGGACCACCGAGCAGTTCTTC.